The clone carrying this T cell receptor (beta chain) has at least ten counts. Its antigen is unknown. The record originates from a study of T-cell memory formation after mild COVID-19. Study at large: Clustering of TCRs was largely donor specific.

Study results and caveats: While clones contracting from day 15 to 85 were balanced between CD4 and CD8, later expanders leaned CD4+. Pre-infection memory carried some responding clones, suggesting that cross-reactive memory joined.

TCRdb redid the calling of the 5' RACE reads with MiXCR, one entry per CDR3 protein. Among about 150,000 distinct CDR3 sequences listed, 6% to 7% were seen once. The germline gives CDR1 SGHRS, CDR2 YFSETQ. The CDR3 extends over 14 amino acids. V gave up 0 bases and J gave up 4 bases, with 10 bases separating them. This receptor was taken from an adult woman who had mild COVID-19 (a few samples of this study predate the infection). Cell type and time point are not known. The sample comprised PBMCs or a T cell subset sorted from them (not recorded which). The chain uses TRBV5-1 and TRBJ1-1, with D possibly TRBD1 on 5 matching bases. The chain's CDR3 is CASSLGGVLTEAFF. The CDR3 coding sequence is TGCGCCAGCAGCTTGGGAGGGGTCCTCACTGAAGCTTTCTTT.